This TCR beta chain was sequenced in a study of cytomegalovirus exposure and HLA in healthy donors. Study-wide results and limits: Later, an analysis showed that TCR beta chains associated with HLA were more clonally expanded than others that were equally common. Presence/absence analyses assumed roughly uniform sequencing depth across donors. In a later analysis, CMV-associated beta chains were mostly HLA-associated, it appeared.

Everyone who donated was a healthy bone marrow donor. The table lists this clone with a few counts. Its antigen is as yet unknown. The V end was cut by 2 bases, the J end by 5 bases, with 7 bases between. The germline V gene encodes CDR1 MNHNY and CDR2 SVGAGI (reference sequence). The CDR3 runs 12 residues. The PCR employed 60 Vbeta primers together with 13 Jbeta primers. Here immunoSEQ multiplex PCR was the method, and the copy in TCRdb shows in-frame clones only, minus some. The table records approximately 130,000 clones, around three fifths of them present only once. The chain uses TRBV6-6 and TRBJ2-7, with a weak D call TRBD2 (5 bases). The TCR comes from a woman in her thirties or forties in good health and CMV-seronegative. The sample taken for sequencing was PBMCs. The CDR3 loop reads CASSYGENEQYF. CDR3 bases: TGTGCCAGCAGTTACGGGGAGAACGAGCAGTACTTC.